This TCR beta chain was observed in a study of vaccination and CD4 T cells after COVID-19. Per germline, CDR1 DFQATT and CDR2 SNEGSKA (reference sequence). The CDR3 contains 14 residues. Trimming left V 6 bases short and J 6 bases short, with 20 bases between. The treatment was: roughly 10-day PBMC culture with coronavirus spike peptide pools or control peptides (ViraFEST assay). It was before the COVID-19 pandemic (2011-2018) that the unexposed donor's CD4+ T cells were collected. With the Oncomine TCR Beta short-read assay, DNA from cultured CD4+ T cells was sequenced. Using its own MiXCR run on the PCR reads, TCRdb lists one record per CDR3 protein. The sample consists of approximately 7,100 distinct CDR3 sequences, about two fifths of them appearing once. This clonotype has only a few counts. Its cognate antigen is unknown.

V and J are TRBV20-1 and TRBJ1-2; D is uncertain. The sequence came from a human donor in good health. Source material: CD4+ T cells from blood, cultured in vitro. The CDR3 protein is CSAVPGARLDGYTF. The CDR3 nucleotides read TGCAGTGCGGTACCGGGCGCAAGACTAGATGGCTACACCTTC.